One and the same sample provided the 12 T cell receptor beta chains below, sequenced in a study of early T cells in non-severe SARS-CoV-2 infection (dated by TCRdb to about 2021). The library relied on 5' RACE. The sample was run on a NextSeq 500. Using fastp trimming at Q25 and MiXCR clonotype assembly, TCRdb reanalyzed the public sequencing data and kept in-frame beta chains. Each entry merges the rows of one CDR3 protein and shows their most common DNA and genes. The sample table holds about 80,000 distinct CDR3 sequences, of which over 9.5% were seen once. In total, the top ten clones hold around 3.7% of the sample. Sequencing was performed on whole blood. The receptors originated from an adult who was a healthcare worker with PCR-confirmed SARS-CoV-2 infection or an uninfected control (not recorded which).

In this sample, this clonotype turned up many times. The genes are TRBV20-1 and TRBJ2-1; TRBD1 matches 9 bases. Trimming at V came to 1 base and at J to 3 bases, leaving 19 bases not matched to a gene. Germline CDR1 reads DFQATT; CDR2 reads SNEGSKA (reference sequence). This CDR3 has 20 residues. CDR3 region: CSARVPGQGVVNRVYNEQFF. The CDR3 DNA reads TGCAGTGCTAGAGTCCCGGGACAGGGAGTAGTGAATCGGGTCTACAATGAGCAGTTCTTC.

V usage is TRBV9 and J usage is TRBJ2-3; D is ambiguous. The germline CDR1 and CDR2 sequences are SGDLS and YYNGEE. V dropped 4 bases and J dropped 6 bases, with 9 bases sitting between them. This CDR3 region has 12 residues. The CDR3 DNA is TGTGCCAGCAGCCGCAACCCCGATACGCAGTATTTT. This encodes CASSRNPDTQYF.

The chain links TRBV28 to TRBJ2-2; weak D call: TRBD2 (6 bases). CDR3 length: 15 residues. The ends were cut back, 3 bases at V and 4 bases at J, with 12 bases in the middle. Looked up from germline, CDR1 is MDHEN and CDR2 is SYDVKM. CDR3 region: CASSLGGRGTGELFF. CDR3 nucleotides: TGTGCCAGCAGTTTGGGGGGTCGTGGCACCGGGGAGCTGTTTTTT.

This clonotype was counted between two and nine times. This rearrangement joins TRBV9 to TRBJ1-2; possible D gene TRBD1, 6 bases. V was cut by 4 bases and J by 3 bases, with 16 bases left in between. The CDR3 has 15 amino acids. Germline CDR1 is SGDLS and CDR2 is YYNGEE. CDR3 DNA: TGTGCCAGCAGCCCGACCCCCGAGGGGGACTATGGCTACACCTTC. This translates into CASSPTPEGDYGYTF.

This clonotype was picked up many times. The chain carries TRBV29-1 and TRBJ1-2; D unresolved. V dropped 7 bases and J dropped 0 bases, with 12 bases sitting between them. CDR1 and CDR2 from the germline V gene are SQVTM and ANQGSEA. CDR3 length: 13 amino acids. The CDR3 loop reads CSAWTVTNYGYTF. CDR3 DNA: TGCAGCGCCTGGACGGTAACTAACTATGGCTACACCTTC. Filled out from reference TRBV29-1 and TRBJ1-2, the complete variable domain reads SAVISQKPSRDICQRGTSLTIQCQVDSQVTMMFWYRQQPGQSLTLIATANQGSEATYESGFVIDKFPISRPNLTFSTLTVSNMSPEDSSIYLCSAWTVTNYGYTFGSGTRLTVV.

This clonotype came up many times. The rearrangement joins TRBV18 to TRBJ1-3; TRBD1 is a possible D gene (5 bases). V gave up 6 bases and J gave up 0 bases, with 12 bases separating them. The CDR3 totals 15 residues. Germline V gene sequence: CDR1 KGHSH, CDR2 LQKENI. The CDR3 nucleotides read TGTGCCAGCTCGGAAGACAGCTTCTCTGGAAACACCATATATTTT. Translating gives CASSEDSFSGNTIYF.

The CDR3 here is CASSPGTSGSKTQYF. Written as DNA, the CDR3 is TGTGCCAGCAGCCCCGGGACTAGCGGGAGTAAGACCCAGTACTTC. The V and J genes are TRBV7-9 and TRBJ2-5, with 14 bases lining up with TRBD2. CDR1 SEHNR and CDR2 FQNEAQ come from the germline V gene (reference sequence). V lost 5 bases, J lost 6 bases, and 5 bases stayed unmatched. The CDR3 runs 15 residues.

This clonotype was counted at least ten times. The chain is built from TRBV29-1 and TRBJ1-1; D is unresolved. Germline-derived CDR1 and CDR2 are SQVTM and ANQGSEA. The CDR3 length is 12 residues. The DNA of the CDR3 is TGCTCCGTTGGTATGAAGAACACTGAAGCTTTCTTT. Amino acids: CSVGMKNTEAFF.

This clonotype was detected a few times. The CDR3 DNA follows: TGTGCCAGTAGTGACCCCAGGGGCGGACAGCCCCAGCATTTT. Residues: CASSDPRGGQPQHF. The V and J genes are TRBV19 and TRBJ1-5, with D maybe TRBD1 (6 bases). V was cut by 5 bases and J by 7 bases, with 15 bases left in between. This CDR3 contains 14 residues. Germline loops: CDR1 LNHDA, CDR2 SQIVND (reference sequence).

The J gene is TRBJ2-1, the V gene TRBV11-1, with TRBD2 matching over 8 bases. Germline V gives CDR1 SGHAT, CDR2 FQDESV (reference sequence). J gave up 9 bases and V 3 bases, and 1 base lay outside the gene matches. The CDR3 is made up of 12 amino acids. CDR3 coding DNA: TGTGCCAGCAGCTTCGGGGGGGCTGAGCAGTTCTTC. It is translated as CASSFGGAEQFF. Full variable domain (rest looked up from reference TRBV11-1 and TRBJ2-1): EAEVAQSPRYKITEKSQAVAFWCDPISGHATLYWYRQILGQGPELLVQFQDESVVDDSQLPKDRFSAERLKGVDSTLKIQPAELGDSAMYLCASSFGGAEQFFGPGTRLTVL.

This clonotype was observed a few times. The chain links TRBV28 to TRBJ1-1; D gene uncertain. The CDR3 extends over 15 amino acids. V was shortened by 2 bases and J by 3 bases, with 13 bases between the two germline ends. CDR1 and CDR2 (germline): MDHEN, SYDVKM. The CDR3 DNA is TGTGCCAGCAGTTTAGGTCACTTGTATTACACTGAAGCTTTCTTT. Protein sequence: CASSLGHLYYTEAFF.

This clonotype was detected many times. This sequence joins TRBV7-8 and TRBJ2-1; 7 nucleotides match TRBD1. Per the germline V gene, CDR1 is SGHVS and CDR2 is FQNEAQ. Germline trimming cut 1 base from V and 6 bases from J; bases unmatched to any gene: 6. This CDR3 is built from 15 residues. Here the CDR3 reads CASSLDASGGNEQFF. CDR3 DNA: TGTGCCAGCAGCTTAGACGCTTCAGGGGGCAATGAGCAGTTCTTC.